The 29 T cell receptor beta chains below come from one sample, sequenced in a study of cytomegalovirus exposure and HLA in healthy donors. 13 Jbeta primers and 60 Vbeta primers were used for the PCR. Profiled with immunoSEQ multiplex PCR; TCRdb holds only in-frame clones, not every one. The sample records approximately 170,000 clones, over 80% being singletons. Sequences were obtained from PBMCs. The receptors were sampled from a boy between 2 and 10 years old in good health and CMV-seronegative.

This clone was recorded a few times. The CDR3 region has the DNA TGTGCCAGCAGCGCCGGTGGCGACAGGGGAGAGACCCAGTACTTC. It translates to CASSAGGDRGETQYF. This sequence joins TRBV9 and TRBJ2-5; 8 bases map to TRBD1. The CDR3 contains 15 residues. V lost 3 bases, J lost 4 bases, and 8 bases stayed unmatched. Germline CDR1 SGDLS, CDR2 YYNGEE.

V usage is TRBV5-1 and J usage is TRBJ1-3, with D unclear. The germline CDR1 and CDR2 sequences are SGHRS and YFSETQ. CDR3 size: 13 residues. V gave up 4 bases and J gave up 4 bases, with 9 bases separating them. The CDR3 bases are TGCGCCAGCAGCCTGCGTCTGGGAAACACCATATATTTT. Protein: CASSLRLGNTIYF. The whole variable domain, remainder taken from reference TRBV5-1 and TRBJ1-3, is KAGVTQTPRYLIKTRGQQVTLSCSPISGHRSVSWYQQTPGQGLQFLFEYFSETQRNKGNFPGRFSGRQFSNSRSEMNVSTLELGDSALYLCASSLRLGNTIYFGEGSWLTVV.

The V and J genes are TRBV7-9 and TRBJ1-1, with 7 bases lining up with TRBD1. This CDR3 region has 14 residues. J lost 4 bases, V lost 3 bases, and 5 bases had no gene match. Germline values: CDR1 SEHNR, CDR2 FQNEAQ (reference sequence). The CDR3 DNA reads TGTGCCAGCAGCTTTACAGGGGCGGGCACTGAAGCTTTCTTT. As protein: CASSFTGAGTEAFF.

This clone was picked up one time. This sequence joins TRBV29-1 and TRBJ2-5, with a weak D call TRBD1 (5 bases). The DNA end is more similar to TRBJ2-7, so the J call may be wrong. This CDR3 region has 12 residues. Germline-derived CDR1 and CDR2 are SQVTM and ANQGSEA. This CDR3 is CSVVGRVYEQYF. The CDR3 nucleotides read TGCAGCGTTGTAGGCAGGGTCTACGAGCAGTACTTC.

A remark on this clone: Other DNA sequences in the sample encode the same CDR3. The chain is built from TRBV5-6 and TRBJ2-2, with TRBD1 matching 7 bases. Looked up from germline, CDR1 is SGHDT and CDR2 is YYEEEE. Trimming took 2 bases from V and 5 from J; bases not matched to a gene: 0. The CDR3 has 13 residues. CDR3 sequence (DNA): TGTGCCAGCAGCTTACAGGGGACCGGGGAGCTGTTTTTT. Translated, it gives CASSLQGTGELFF.

The genes are TRBV10-3 and TRBJ1-1, with 7 bases aligning to TRBD1. Germline CDR1 and CDR2: ENHRY and SYGVKD. This CDR3 region has 15 residues. Germline trimming cut 7 bases from V and 1 base from J; bases unmatched to any gene: 9. CDR3 residues: CAINPQGGRNTEAFF. CDR3 sequence (DNA): TGTGCCATCAACCCCCAGGGGGGAAGGAACACTGAAGCTTTCTTT.

The CDR3 spells CASSPPSGSWYEQFF. For the CDR3, the DNA is TGTGCCAGCAGCCCCCCCTCGGGGAGCTGGTATGAGCAGTTCTTC. J is TRBJ2-1 and V is TRBV16; D perhaps matches TRBD2 (5 bases). Trimming stripped 4 bases from V and 8 bases from J, with 18 bases between. Germline lookup yields CDR1 KGHSY and CDR2 FQNENV. The CDR3 spans 15 residues.

The chain recombines TRBV4-1 with TRBJ2-5, with D maybe TRBD2 (5 bases). This CDR3 is 16 amino acids long. Trimming removed 0 bases from V and 2 bases from J, with 13 bases in between. CDR1 and CDR2 from the germline V gene are MGHRA and YSYEKL. The chain's CDR3 is CASSQEQLRAQETQYF. The CDR3 DNA sequence: TGCGCCAGCAGCCAAGAGCAGTTGAGGGCTCAAGAGACCCAGTACTTC.

This chain uses TRBV25-1 with TRBJ1-2; maybe TRBD1 (6 bases). V lost 3 bases and J lost 3, with 8 bases in between. Germline lookup yields CDR1 MGHDK and CDR2 SYGVNS. The CDR3 is made up of 13 amino acids. DNA of the CDR3: TGTGCCAGCAGTGAGTACAGGGACTATGGCTACACCTTC. Residues: CASSEYRDYGYTF.

The chain combines TRBV2 with TRBJ1-2; maybe TRBD1 (5 bases). V lost 3 bases to trimming and J lost 6 bases, with 11 bases between them. CDR1 and CDR2 (germline): SNHLY, FYNNEI. The CDR3 spans 13 residues. The CDR3, as DNA: TGTGCCAGCAGTGAGGGGGGTTCCCATGGCTACACCTTC. This translates into CASSEGGSHGYTF. The full variable domain, with the rest looked up from reference TRBV2 and TRBJ1-2, is EPEVTQTPSHQVTQMGQEVILRCVPISNHLYFYWYRQILGQKVEFLVSFYNNEISEKSEIFDDQFSVERPDGSNFTLKIRSTKLEDSAMYFCASSEGGSHGYTFGSGTRLTVV.

The chain couples TRBV2 to TRBJ2-3; 10 bases align to TRBD1. The V gene end was trimmed by 6 bases and the J gene end by 3 bases; junction bases not matched to a gene: 6. Germline V lookup: CDR1 SNHLY, CDR2 FYNNEI. CDR3 size: 15 residues. The CDR3 is CASRPGQGGTDTQYF. CDR3 sequence (DNA): TGTGCCAGCAGACCCGGACAGGGGGGTACAGATACGCAGTATTTT.

The V call is TRBV6-5, the J call TRBJ2-2, with a tentative D call TRBD1 (6 bases). With 3 bases removed from V and 1 base from J, the gap between germline ends came to 9 bases. The CDR3 extends over 15 amino acids. Germline lookup yields CDR1 MNHEY and CDR2 SVGAGI. The CDR3 loop is CASSYQGLNTGELFF. The CDR3 nucleotides read TGTGCCAGCAGTTATCAGGGGTTGAACACCGGGGAGCTGTTTTTT.

J is TRBJ1-3 and V is TRBV6-1, with D perhaps matching TRBD1 (6 bases). Trimming shortened V by 5 bases and J by 5 bases, and 13 bases separated the two germline ends. The CDR3 has 14 amino acids. Germline loops: CDR1 MNHNS, CDR2 SASEGT. CDR3 loop: CASSPTGSRNTIYF. The CDR3 DNA reads TGTGCCAGCAGTCCCACAGGGTCGAGAAACACCATATATTTT.

J is TRBJ2-1 and V is TRBV27; a possible D gene is TRBD1 (5 bases). Germline V gene data show CDR1 as MNHEY and CDR2 as SMNVEV (reference sequence). Trimming shortened V by 6 bases and J by 6 bases, and 12 bases separated the two germline ends. The CDR3 extends over 13 amino acids. For the CDR3, the DNA is TGTGCCAGCAGGGGAACAGGATTCAATGAGCAGTTCTTC. The encoded protein is CASRGTGFNEQFF.

J is TRBJ1-6 and V is TRBV6-8, with D unresolved. Deletions cut 5 bases from V and 11 bases from J, with 19 bases between. The CDR3 is 15 amino acids. Germline V CDR1 and CDR2: MNHGY, SAAAGT. The CDR3 here is CASSPSRKQEAPLHF. CDR3 DNA sequence: TGTGCCAGCAGTCCCTCGCGGAAACAAGAGGCACCCCTCCACTTT.

V is TRBV27 and J is TRBJ1-1; D gene unclear. The germline V gene has CDR1 MNHEY and CDR2 SMNVEV (reference sequence). There are 11 residues in the CDR3. V dropped 4 bases and J dropped 5 bases, with 5 bases sitting between them. CDR3: CASSSRTEAFF. DNA of the CDR3: TGTGCCAGCAGTTCCCGGACTGAAGCTTTCTTT.

The rearrangement joins TRBV2 to TRBJ1-1, with a weak D call TRBD1 (5 bases). V lost 6 bases to trimming and J lost 1 base, with 9 bases between them. The CDR3 totals 13 residues. CDR1 and CDR2 (germline): SNHLY, FYNNEI. The CDR3 DNA sequence: TGTGCCAGCAGGGAGACAGAGAACACTGAAGCTTTCTTT. This gives the protein CASRETENTEAFF.

This clone has just a few counts. J is TRBJ1-3 and V is TRBV6-1; D remains unclear. The CDR3 is 14 amino acids. CDR1 and CDR2 from the germline V gene are MNHNS and SASEGT. V was clipped by 10 bases and J by 0 bases, with 13 bases between them. The CDR3: CATLRLSSGNTIYF. The CDR3 DNA reads TGTGCCACCTTGCGACTGAGCTCTGGAAACACCATATATTTT.

The gene calls are TRBV10-3 and TRBJ1-1, with D possibly being TRBD1 (6 bases). Germline lookup yields CDR1 ENHRY and CDR2 SYGVKD. V was cut by 10 bases and J by 0 bases, with 15 bases left in between. CDR3 length: 14 amino acids. The CDR3 nucleotides read TGTGCCAGCAGAGAGGACAGCTTGAACACTGAAGCTTTCTTT. Protein product: CASREDSLNTEAFF.

The gene calls are TRBV2 and TRBJ2-6; D is perhaps TRBD1 (6 bases). V dropped 3 bases and J dropped 0 bases, with 12 bases sitting between them. CDR1 is SNHLY, CDR2 FYNNEI, per germline. This CDR3 has 17 residues. CDR3 bases: TGTGCCAGCAGTGAGGACAGTGCCAGCTCTGGGGCCAACGTCCTGACTTTC. Translating it yields CASSEDSASSGANVLTF.

This clone appeared a few times. The chain combines TRBV4-1 with TRBJ2-5; 7 bases align to TRBD2. The CDR3 has 17 residues. Germline-derived CDR1 and CDR2 are MGHRA and YSYEKL. J gave up 5 bases and V 1 base, and 13 bases lay outside the gene matches. The CDR3 loop is CASSQGTSSGVGETQYF. The CDR3 nucleotides read TGCGCCAGCAGCCAAGGGACCTCTAGCGGCGTGGGGGAGACCCAGTACTTC.

The chain carries TRBV27 and TRBJ2-5; 10 nucleotides agree with TRBD2. V lost 5 bases to trimming and J lost 5 bases; unmatched junction nucleotides: 8. The CDR3 is 15 residues long. The germline V gene has CDR1 MNHEY and CDR2 SMNVEV (reference sequence). This CDR3 reads CASSPGLATGETQYF. In nucleotides, the CDR3 is TGTGCCAGCAGTCCGGGACTAGCGACCGGGGAGACCCAGTACTTC.

Only one count was recorded for this clone. The V and J genes are TRBV7-8 and TRBJ2-1; TRBD1 aligns across 8 bases. Looked up from germline, CDR1 is SGHVS and CDR2 is FQNEAQ. The CDR3 has 12 residues. Unmatched junction bases numbered 4, after V lost 5 bases and J lost 10 bases. The CDR3 sequence is CASSRDRTEQFF. CDR3 DNA: TGTGCCAGCAGCAGGGACAGGACCGAGCAGTTCTTC.

This clone is a singleton in its sample. V usage is TRBV6-1 and J usage is TRBJ2-4; 8 nucleotides line up with TRBD2. Germline-derived CDR1 and CDR2 are MNHNS and SASEGT. This CDR3 is built from 15 residues. Germline trimming cut 3 bases from V and 1 base from J; bases unmatched to any gene: 2. The DNA of the CDR3 is TGTGCCAGCAGTGATGGCGGGGGGGCCAAAAACATTCAGTACTTC. Protein: CASSDGGGAKNIQYF.

V is TRBV6-1 and J is TRBJ2-7; no definite D call. Trimming shortened V by 6 bases and J by 4 bases, and 16 bases separated the two germline ends. Germline loops: CDR1 MNHNS, CDR2 SASEGT. This CDR3 region has 14 residues. CDR3 residues: CASSPNGAKYEQYV. CDR3 in DNA: TGTGCCAGCAGCCCGAATGGAGCCAAGTACGAGCAGTACGTC.

The chain links TRBV4-3 to TRBJ1-2; 12 bases fit TRBD1. The CDR3 spans 14 residues. Germline V CDR1 and CDR2: LGHNA, YSLEER. The J segment lost 6 bases and the V segment lost 4 bases, leaving 3 bases of the junction unmatched. The CDR3 DNA follows: TGCGCCAGCAGCCCGGGACAGGGGGCTGATGGCTACACCTTC. As protein: CASSPGQGADGYTF.

This rearrangement joins TRBV5-8 to TRBJ1-5, with 9 bases lining up with TRBD1. Germline CDR1 and CDR2: SGHTS and YDEGEE. Germline trimming cut 4 bases from V and 6 bases from J; bases unmatched to any gene: 14. The CDR3 runs 17 residues. This chain's CDR3 is CASSLGQGKVRSQPQHF. The DNA for the CDR3 is TGTGCCAGCAGCCTCGGACAGGGGAAGGTGAGGAGTCAGCCCCAGCATTTT. Supplemented by reference TRBV5-8 and TRBJ1-5, the full variable domain reads EAGVTQSPTHLIKTRGQQATLRCSPISGHTSVYWYQQALGLGLQFLLWYDEGEERNRGNFPPRFSGRQFPNYSSELNVNALELEDSALYLCASSLGQGKVRSQPQHFGDGTRLSIL.

The V gene is TRBV14, the J gene TRBJ2-7; 8 positions agree with TRBD2. This CDR3 comprises 17 residues. Per the germline V gene, CDR1 is SGHDN and CDR2 is FVKESK. V shed 3 bases and J 5 bases; nucleotides not matched to a gene: 15. Here the CDR3 reads CASSHNPPIGLAHEQYF. As DNA, the CDR3 is TGTGCCAGCAGCCACAACCCTCCAATCGGACTAGCCCACGAGCAGTACTTC.

J is TRBJ1-5 and V is TRBV5-1; D remains unclear. Trimming shortened V by 0 bases and J by 9 bases, and 7 bases separated the two germline ends. The germline V gene encodes CDR1 SGHRS and CDR2 YFSETQ. The CDR3 runs to 12 residues. The CDR3 reads CASSLDRAPQHF. CDR3 sequence (DNA): TGCGCCAGCAGCTTGGACCGCGCGCCCCAGCATTTT.